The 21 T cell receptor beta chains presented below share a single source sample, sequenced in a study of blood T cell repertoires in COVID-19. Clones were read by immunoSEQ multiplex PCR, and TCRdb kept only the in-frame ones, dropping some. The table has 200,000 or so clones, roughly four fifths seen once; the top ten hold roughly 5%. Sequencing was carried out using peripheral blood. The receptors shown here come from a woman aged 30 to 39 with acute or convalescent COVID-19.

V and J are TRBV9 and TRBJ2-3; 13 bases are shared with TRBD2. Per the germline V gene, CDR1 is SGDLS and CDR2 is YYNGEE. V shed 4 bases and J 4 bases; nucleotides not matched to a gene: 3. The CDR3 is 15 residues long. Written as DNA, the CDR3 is TGTGCCAGCAGCACTAGCGGGAGGGCCGCAGATACGCAGTATTTT. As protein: CASSTSGRAADTQYF.

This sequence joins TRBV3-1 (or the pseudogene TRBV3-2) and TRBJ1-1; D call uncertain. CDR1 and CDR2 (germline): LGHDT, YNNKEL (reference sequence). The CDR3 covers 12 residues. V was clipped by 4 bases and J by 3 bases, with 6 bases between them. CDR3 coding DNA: TGTGCCAGCAGCCGGAGAGACACTGAAGCTTTCTTT. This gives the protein CASSRRDTEAFF.

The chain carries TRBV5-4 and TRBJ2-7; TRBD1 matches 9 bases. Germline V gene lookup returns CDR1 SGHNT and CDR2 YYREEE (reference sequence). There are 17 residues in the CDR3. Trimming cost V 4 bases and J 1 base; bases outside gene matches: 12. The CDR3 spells CASSAGQGAPRSYEQYF. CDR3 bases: TGTGCCAGCAGCGCGGGACAGGGTGCTCCTAGGTCCTACGAGCAGTACTTC. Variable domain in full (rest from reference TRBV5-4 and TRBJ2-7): ETGVTQSPTHLIKTRGQQVTLRCSSQSGHNTVSWYQQALGQGPQFIFQYYREEENGRGNFPPRFSGLQFPNYSSELNVNALELDDSALYLCASSAGQGAPRSYEQYFGPGTRLTVT.

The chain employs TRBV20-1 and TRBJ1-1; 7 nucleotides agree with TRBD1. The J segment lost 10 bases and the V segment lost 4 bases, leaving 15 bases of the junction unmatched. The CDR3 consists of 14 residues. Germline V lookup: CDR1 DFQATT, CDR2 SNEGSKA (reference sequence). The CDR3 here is CSANEDRTGYTAFF. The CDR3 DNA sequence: TGCAGTGCTAATGAGGACAGGACGGGCTATACAGCTTTCTTT.

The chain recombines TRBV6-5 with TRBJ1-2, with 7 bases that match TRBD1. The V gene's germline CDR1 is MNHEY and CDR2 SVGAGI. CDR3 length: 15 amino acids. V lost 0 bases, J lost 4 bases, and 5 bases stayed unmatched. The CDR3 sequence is CASSYSGTDFYGYTF. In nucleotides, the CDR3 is TGTGCCAGCAGTTACTCGGGGACAGATTTCTATGGCTACACCTTC.

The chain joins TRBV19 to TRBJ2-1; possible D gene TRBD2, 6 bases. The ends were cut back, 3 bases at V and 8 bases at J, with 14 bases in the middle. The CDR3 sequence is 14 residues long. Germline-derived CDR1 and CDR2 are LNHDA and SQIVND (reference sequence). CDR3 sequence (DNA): TGTGCCAGTAGTATGATAGCGGCAGGTCATGAGCAGTTCTTC. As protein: CASSMIAAGHEQFF.

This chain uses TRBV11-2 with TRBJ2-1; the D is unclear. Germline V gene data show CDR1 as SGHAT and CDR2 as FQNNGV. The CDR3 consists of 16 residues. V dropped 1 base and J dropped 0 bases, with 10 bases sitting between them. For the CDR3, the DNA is TGTGCCAGCAGCTTAGTTCCCGCAGGCTCCTACAATGAGCAGTTCTTC. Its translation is CASSLVPAGSYNEQFF.

The CDR3, as DNA: TGTGCCTGGAGTCCTCCAGGAGATACGCAGTATTTT. Amino acid sequence: CAWSPPGDTQYF. The chain employs TRBV30 and TRBJ2-3; no definite D call. Deletions cut 2 bases from V and 5 bases from J, with 8 bases between. The germline gives CDR1 GTSNPN, CDR2 SVGIG (reference sequence). The CDR3 sequence is 12 residues long.

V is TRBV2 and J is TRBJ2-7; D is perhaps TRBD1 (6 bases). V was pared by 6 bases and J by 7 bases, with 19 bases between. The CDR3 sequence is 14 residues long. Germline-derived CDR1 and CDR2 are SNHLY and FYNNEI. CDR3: CASSEQGPTAEQYF. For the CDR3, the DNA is TGTGCCAGCAGCGAACAGGGCCCGACCGCGGAGCAGTACTTC.

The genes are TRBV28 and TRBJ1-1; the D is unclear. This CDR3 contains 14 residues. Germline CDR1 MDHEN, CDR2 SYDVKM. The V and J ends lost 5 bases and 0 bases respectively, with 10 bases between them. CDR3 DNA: TGTGCCAGCAGTCCCCGGGGATTGAACACTGAAGCTTTCTTT. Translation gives CASSPRGLNTEAFF. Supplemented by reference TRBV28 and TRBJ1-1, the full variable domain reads DVKVTQSSRYLVKRTGEKVFLECVQDMDHENMFWYRQDPGLGLRLIYFSYDVKMKEKGDIPEGYSVSREKKERFSLILESASTNQTSMYLCASSPRGLNTEAFFGQGTRLTVV.

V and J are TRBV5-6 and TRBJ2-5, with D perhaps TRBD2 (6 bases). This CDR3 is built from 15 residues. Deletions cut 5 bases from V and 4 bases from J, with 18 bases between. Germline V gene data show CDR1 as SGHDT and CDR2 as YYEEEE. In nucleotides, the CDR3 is TGTGCCAGCAGTCCCCCCCGGGGGTGGGGAGAGACCCAGTACTTC. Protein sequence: CASSPPRGWGETQYF. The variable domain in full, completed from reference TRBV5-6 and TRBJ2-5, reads DAGVTQSPTHLIKTRGQQVTLRCSPKSGHDTVSWYQQALGQGPQFIFQYYEEEERQRGNFPDRFSGHQFPNYSSELNVNALLLGDSALYLCASSPPRGWGETQYFGPGTRLLVL.

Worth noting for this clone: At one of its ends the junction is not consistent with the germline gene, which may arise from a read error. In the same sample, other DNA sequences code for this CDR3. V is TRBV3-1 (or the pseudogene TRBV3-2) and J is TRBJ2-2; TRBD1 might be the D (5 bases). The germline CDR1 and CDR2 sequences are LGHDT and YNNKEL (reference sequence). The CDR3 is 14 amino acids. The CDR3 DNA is TGTGCCAGCAGTCAAGTTGCAGGGCCCGGGGAGCTGTTTTTT. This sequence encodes CASSQVAGPGELFF.

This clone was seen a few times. CDR3 DNA sequence: TGTGCCAGCAGCCAACTGGCAGGGCGGAACTATGGCTACACCTTC. It specifies CASSQLAGRNYGYTF. This chain links TRBV3-1 (or the pseudogene TRBV3-2) with TRBJ1-2, with D tentatively TRBD1 (5 bases). Germline V gives CDR1 LGHDT, CDR2 YNNKEL (reference sequence). V was cut by 2 bases and J by 2 bases, with 12 bases left in between. CDR3 length: 15 amino acids.

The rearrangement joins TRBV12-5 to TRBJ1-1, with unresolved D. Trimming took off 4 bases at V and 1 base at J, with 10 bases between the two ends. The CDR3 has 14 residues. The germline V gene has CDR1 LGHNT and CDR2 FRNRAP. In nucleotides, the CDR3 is TGTGCTAGTGGTTCCCCTAACAGGAACACTGAAGCTTTCTTT. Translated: CASGSPNRNTEAFF.

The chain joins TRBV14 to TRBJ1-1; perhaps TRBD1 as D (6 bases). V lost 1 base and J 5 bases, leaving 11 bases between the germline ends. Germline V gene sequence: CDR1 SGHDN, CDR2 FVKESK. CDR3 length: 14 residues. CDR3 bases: TGTGCCAGCAGCCAAGGACAGGCCTTGACTGAAGCTTTCTTT. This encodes CASSQGQALTEAFF.

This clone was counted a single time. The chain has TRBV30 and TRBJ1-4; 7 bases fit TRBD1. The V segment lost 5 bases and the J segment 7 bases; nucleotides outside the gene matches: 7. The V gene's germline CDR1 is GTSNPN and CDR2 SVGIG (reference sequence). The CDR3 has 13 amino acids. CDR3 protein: CAWDRVSGEKLFF. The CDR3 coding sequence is TGTGCCTGGGACAGGGTTTCAGGTGAAAAACTGTTTTTT.

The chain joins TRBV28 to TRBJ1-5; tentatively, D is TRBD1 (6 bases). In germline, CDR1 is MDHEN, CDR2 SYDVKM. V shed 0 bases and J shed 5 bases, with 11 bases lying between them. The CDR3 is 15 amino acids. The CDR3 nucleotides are TGTGCCAGCAGTTTATGGTACAGGGTCGATCAGCCCCAGCATTTT. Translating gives CASSLWYRVDQPQHF.

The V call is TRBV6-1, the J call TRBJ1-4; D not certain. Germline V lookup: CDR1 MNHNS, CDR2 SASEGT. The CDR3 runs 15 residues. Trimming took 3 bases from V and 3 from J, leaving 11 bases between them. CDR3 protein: CASSDAAAPNEKLFF. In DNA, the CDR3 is TGTGCCAGCAGTGATGCGGCAGCCCCTAATGAAAAACTGTTTTTT.

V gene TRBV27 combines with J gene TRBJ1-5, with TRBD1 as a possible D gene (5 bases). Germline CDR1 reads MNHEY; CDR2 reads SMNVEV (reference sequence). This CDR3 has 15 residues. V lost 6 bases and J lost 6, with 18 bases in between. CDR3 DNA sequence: TGTGCCAGCAGACGACCCGGGACGGGAGGTCAGCCCCAGCATTTT. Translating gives CASRRPGTGGQPQHF.

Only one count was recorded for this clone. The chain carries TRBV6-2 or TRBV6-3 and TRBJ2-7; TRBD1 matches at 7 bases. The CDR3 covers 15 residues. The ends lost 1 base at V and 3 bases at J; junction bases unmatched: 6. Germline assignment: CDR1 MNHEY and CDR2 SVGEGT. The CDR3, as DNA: TGTGCCAGCAGTTACTTGATCAGGGACAGCTACGAGCAGTACTTC. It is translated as CASSYLIRDSYEQYF.

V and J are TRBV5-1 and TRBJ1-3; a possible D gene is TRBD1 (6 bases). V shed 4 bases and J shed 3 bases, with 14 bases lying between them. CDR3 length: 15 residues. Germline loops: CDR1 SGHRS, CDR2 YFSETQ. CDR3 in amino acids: CASSEGQAVGNTIYF. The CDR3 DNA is TGCGCCAGCAGCGAGGGACAAGCCGTTGGAAACACCATATATTTT.